These 14 T cell receptor beta chains were all obtained from the same sample, sequenced in a study of regulatory T cells in long-lasting Graves disease. Time point: persistent/refractory GD, antithyroid drugs over 5 years with positive TRAb. The TCR library was made from RNA extracted from PBMCs. TCR beta libraries were built with iRepertoire HTBI primers and Arm-PCR of CDR3 regions. TCRdb re-analysed the multiplex PCR reads in MiXCR, keeping a single row per CDR3 protein. This sample carries approximately 400,000 distinct CDR3 sequences, approximately 23% of them seen once, and the ten largest clones take approximately 30%. Sequenced here: peripheral blood mononuclear cells (PBMCs), sampled when the disease was refractory, from a patient treated with antithyroid drugs. The receptors derive from a woman between 40 and 50 years old with Graves disease.

This clonotype was counted at least ten times. This sequence joins TRBV27 and TRBJ2-2; TRBD2 aligns across 10 bases. The V gene end was trimmed by 7 bases and the J gene end by 7 bases; junction bases not matched to a gene: 6. Germline values: CDR1 MNHEY, CDR2 SMNVEV (reference sequence). The CDR3 is made up of 14 amino acids. The CDR3 loop is CASTTGLAIGELFF. CDR3 bases: TGTGCCAGCACCACGGGACTAGCGATCGGGGAGCTGTTTTTT.

This clonotype was observed a handful of times. This rearrangement joins TRBV19 to TRBJ1-1; D possibly corresponds to TRBD1 (5 bases). Per germline, CDR1 LNHDA and CDR2 SQIVND (reference sequence). V was shortened by 3 bases and J by 8 bases, with 16 bases between the two germline ends. The CDR3 has 14 residues. The CDR3 DNA follows: TGTGCCAGTAGTATTTCCGGGACGACCAGAGAAGCTTTCTTT. As protein: CASSISGTTREAFF.

V usage is TRBV29-1 and J usage is TRBJ1-4; D uncertain. Germline lookup yields CDR1 SQVTM and CDR2 ANQGSEA. With 7 bases removed from V and 7 bases from J, the gap between germline ends came to 7 bases. The length of the CDR3 is 10 residues. The CDR3 DNA is TGCAGCGCGAGGCTTGAAAAACTGTTTTTT. It translates to CSARLEKLFF.

This clonotype was seen many times. V usage is TRBV2 and J usage is TRBJ2-7; perhaps TRBD2 as D (5 bases). The CDR3 runs 17 residues. Trimming left V 4 bases short and J 3 bases short, with 22 bases between. Germline CDR1 SNHLY, CDR2 FYNNEI. The CDR3: CASSVHRRGTPDYEQYF. CDR3 DNA sequence: TGTGCCAGCAGTGTGCATCGCCGGGGAACACCAGACTACGAGCAGTACTTC. The complete variable domain, with remaining parts taken from reference TRBV2 and TRBJ2-7, reads EPEVTQTPSHQVTQMGQEVILRCVPISNHLYFYWYRQILGQKVEFLVSFYNNEISEKSEIFDDQFSVERPDGSNFTLKIRSTKLEDSAMYFCASSVHRRGTPDYEQYFGPGTRLTVT.

This clonotype was detected ten times or more. The chain recombines TRBV5-1 with TRBJ1-1; D uncertain. Germline loops: CDR1 SGHRS, CDR2 YFSETQ. V lost 0 bases to trimming and J lost 3 bases, with 9 bases between them. The CDR3 is made up of 14 amino acids. The CDR3 sequence is CASSLGQRYTEAFF. CDR3 in DNA: TGCGCCAGCAGCTTGGGACAAAGGTACACTGAAGCTTTCTTT.

This chain links TRBV19 with TRBJ2-7, with 9 bases fitting TRBD2. Trimming took 6 bases from V and 4 from J; bases not matched to a gene: 4. Germline loops: CDR1 LNHDA, CDR2 SQIVND (reference sequence). The CDR3 consists of 13 residues. CDR3 nucleotide sequence: TGTGCCAGTAGACGGACTAGCGAATACGAGCAGTACTTC. Translated: CASRRTSEYEQYF.

The V call is TRBV5-5, the J call TRBJ1-1, with D possibly matching TRBD1 (6 bases). CDR1 is SGHKS and CDR2 is YYEKEE in the germline V gene (reference sequence). V lost 7 bases to trimming and J lost 4 bases, with 20 bases between them. The CDR3 consists of 15 residues. The CDR3 DNA is TGTGCCAGCCGACAAAACAGAAGGGGGGGCACTGAAGCTTTCTTT. As protein: CASRQNRRGGTEAFF.

Details on this clonotype: The CDR3 does not close with the conserved phenylalanine or tryptophan, likely indicating a read error. V is TRBV30 and J is TRBJ1-1, with 7 bases aligning to TRBD1. Germline V gives CDR1 GTSNPN, CDR2 SVGIG (reference sequence). The CDR3 totals 15 residues. V was pared by 4 bases and J by 0 bases, with 8 bases of the junction left unmatched. The CDR3 reads CAWNHPGQLNTEAFS. The CDR3 nucleotides are TGTGCCTGGAACCACCCGGGACAGCTGAACACTGAAGCTTTCTCT.

V usage is TRBV6-1 and J usage is TRBJ1-6, with a tentative D call TRBD1 (5 bases). Per the germline V gene, CDR1 is MNHNS and CDR2 is SASEGT. Trimming left V 6 bases short and J 7 bases short, with 22 bases between. This CDR3 has 17 residues. The CDR3 here is CASSPYKSGTGNSPLHF. CDR3 DNA sequence: TGTGCCAGCAGCCCTTATAAATCCGGGACGGGAAATTCACCCCTCCACTTT.

This clonotype was detected only a few times. The chain links TRBV3-1 to TRBJ2-5, with unresolved D. Between the trimmed V and J ends, which lost 1 base and 1 base, there was a span of 10 bases. The CDR3 contains 15 residues. Germline CDR1 is LGHDT and CDR2 is YNNKEL (reference sequence). The chain's CDR3 is CASSQGVYVQETQYF. The CDR3 region has the DNA TGTGCCAGCAGCCAAGGTGTGTATGTCCAAGAGACCCAGTACTTC.

At least ten counts were recorded for this clonotype. This chain uses TRBV6-1 with TRBJ2-5, with D maybe TRBD2 (7 bases). V was trimmed by 6 bases and J by 2 bases, leaving 19 bases between them. The CDR3 consists of 16 residues. Germline V gene lookup returns CDR1 MNHNS and CDR2 SASEGT. The CDR3 reads CASSPWGGGEQETQYF. The CDR3, as DNA: TGTGCCAGCAGCCCCTGGGGAGGGGGGGAACAAGAGACCCAGTACTTC.

The table lists this clonotype with many counts. The CDR3 DNA reads TGTGCCAGCAACCTCCATTACATAGGACAGCAAGAGACCCAGTACTTC. This sequence encodes CASNLHYIGQQETQYF. The rearrangement uses TRBV11-2 and TRBJ2-5; D possibly corresponds to TRBD1 (6 bases). The germline CDR1 and CDR2 sequences are SGHAT and FQNNGV. Trimming left V 7 bases short and J 2 bases short, with 20 bases between. The CDR3 is 16 amino acids.

This clonotype was seen many times. This chain connects TRBV28 to TRBJ2-7; 9 bases are a match to TRBD1. The CDR3 extends over 15 amino acids. Germline CDR1 reads MDHEN; CDR2 reads SYDVKM. J was trimmed by 4 bases and V by 1 base; bases with no gene match: 5. The CDR3 coding sequence is TGTGCCAGCAGTTTATCCGGGACAGGGTCGTACGAGCAGTACTTC. Amino acid sequence: CASSLSGTGSYEQYF.

A few counts support this clonotype. The chain has TRBV9 and TRBJ2-7; 7 nucleotides agree with TRBD2. V trimming: 3 bases; J trimming: 6 bases; junction bases outside the gene matches: 9. The CDR3 length is 14 residues. The germline gives CDR1 SGDLS, CDR2 YYNGEE. CDR3 sequence (DNA): TGTGCCAGCAGCGAGGGGACTATTTCAAGCGAGCAGTACTTC. It translates to CASSEGTISSEQYF. The variable domain in full, completed from reference TRBV9 and TRBJ2-7, reads DSGVTQTPKHLITATGQRVTLRCSPRSGDLSVYWYQQSLDQGLQFLIQYYNGEERAKGNILERFSAQQFPDLHSELNLSSLELGDSALYFCASSEGTISSEQYFGPGTRLTVT.